What follows are 15 T cell receptor beta chains derived from one specimen sequenced in a study of T cells in Graves' hyperthyroidism and ophthalmopathy. The TCR beta CDR3 regions underwent amplification using RNA transcripts as the source. First-round RT-PCR targeting the TCR CDR3 was performed with the HTBI primer set. TCRdb reprocessed the multiplex PCR reads with MiXCR, giving one entry per CDR3 protein. The profile shows a few hundred thousand distinct CDR3 sequences, more than 45% of them singletons. Specimen: peripheral blood or thyroid tissue (not recorded which). The receptor source for this set is a woman aged 18-35 years with Graves' hyperthyroidism.

This chain connects TRBV2 to TRBJ2-5, with 12 bases matching TRBD2. Germline V gene data show CDR1 as SNHLY and CDR2 as FYNNEI. V shed 5 bases and J 5 bases; nucleotides not matched to a gene: 3. This CDR3 has 14 amino acids. CDR3 in amino acids: CASSLAGGHETQYF. The CDR3, as DNA: TGTGCCAGCAGTCTAGCGGGAGGGCACGAGACCCAGTACTTC.

This clonotype was observed at least ten times. This chain joins TRBV6-6 and TRBJ2-6; 10 bases are shared with TRBD1. J lost 1 base, V lost 4 bases, and 4 bases had no gene match. CDR1 is MNHNY and CDR2 is SVGAGI in the germline V gene (reference sequence). CDR3 length equals 17 residues. CDR3 nucleotide sequence: TGTGCCAGCAGTTTGGGACAGGGGATATCTGGGGCCAACGTCCTGACTTTC. This sequence encodes CASSLGQGISGANVLTF.

This chain links TRBV7-3 with TRBJ1-2; D gene uncertain. The V gene lost 5 bases and the J gene lost 2 bases, with 18 bases spanning the gap. Looked up from germline, CDR1 is SGHTA and CDR2 is FQGTGA. This CDR3 comprises 16 residues. CDR3 amino acids: CASSAKRPGKNYGYTF. Here the CDR3 DNA reads TGTGCCAGCAGCGCCAAGAGACCCGGGAAGAACTATGGCTACACCTTC.

The rearrangement uses TRBV2 and TRBJ2-5; 7 nucleotides align to TRBD2. The length of the CDR3 is 15 residues. Germline V lookup: CDR1 SNHLY, CDR2 FYNNEI. The V segment lost 5 bases and the J segment 5 bases; nucleotides outside the gene matches: 11. In DNA, the CDR3 is TGTGCCAGCAGTCTGAGCGGGATGGGGCGCGAGACCCAGTACTTC. This sequence encodes CASSLSGMGRETQYF.

This rearrangement joins TRBV20-1 to TRBJ1-3, with D possibly matching TRBD1 (5 bases). V gave up 4 bases and J gave up 0 bases, with 7 bases separating them. Germline CDR1 and CDR2: DFQATT and SNEGSKA (reference sequence). CDR3 length: 13 residues. The chain's CDR3 is CSAKGYSGNTIYF. The CDR3 DNA reads TGCAGTGCTAAGGGGTACTCTGGAAACACCATATATTTT.

This clonotype was seen many times. The chain uses TRBV19 and TRBJ1-2; D gene unclear. Per germline, CDR1 LNHDA and CDR2 SQIVND (reference sequence). The CDR3 runs 14 residues. Trimming shortened V by 3 bases and J by 2 bases, and 10 bases separated the two germline ends. CDR3 loop: CASSIGGTNYGYTF. In nucleotides, the CDR3 is TGTGCCAGTAGTATCGGCGGAACCAACTATGGCTACACCTTC.

J is TRBJ1-1 and V is TRBV7-2; D remains ambiguous. This CDR3 has 13 amino acids. Trimming cost V 1 base and J 6 bases, with 9 bases left between them. Germline values: CDR1 SGHTA, CDR2 FQGNSA. The CDR3 coding sequence is TGTGCCAGCAGCTTAGGGGGTCAGGCTGAAGCTTTCTTT. This sequence encodes CASSLGGQAEAFF.

As to this clonotype: Mismatch with germline at one junction end may stem from a read error. This sequence joins TRBV10-3 and TRBJ2-7; 7 positions match TRBD2. The end of the DNA fits TRBJ2-1 better, so the J call may be wrong. The germline CDR1 and CDR2 sequences are ENHRY and SYGVKD. CDR3 length: 17 residues. DNA of the CDR3: TGTGCCATCGGTGACCGGGAGGCATCGGGAGGAGACCATGAGCAGTTCTTC. It specifies CAIGDREASGGDHEQFF.

Concerning this clonotype: This may be a read error: a much more frequent sequence differs by one nucleotide. V gene TRBV5-1 combines with J gene TRBJ2-7; D is uncertain. Germline-derived CDR1 and CDR2 are SGHRS and YFSETQ. The CDR3 is 13 residues long. The CDR3 bases are TGCGCCGGCAGTCCCTCGAGTGCCTTCGAGCAGTACTTC. It yields the protein CAGSPSSAFEQYF.

Ten or more counts support this clonotype. The genes are TRBV4-1 and TRBJ1-2, with 7 nucleotides matching TRBD1. The CDR3 length is 16 residues. Germline lookup yields CDR1 MGHRA and CDR2 YSYEKL. Trimming took 2 bases from V and 2 from J; bases not matched to a gene: 8. The CDR3 spells CASSQSTGTANYGYTF. CDR3 coding DNA: TGCGCCAGCAGCCAATCGACCGGGACAGCCAACTATGGCTACACCTTC.

At least ten counts were recorded for this clonotype. This rearrangement joins TRBV24-1 to TRBJ2-2; D unclear. The CDR3 runs to 11 residues. Germline loops: CDR1 KGHDR, CDR2 SFDVKD. Between the trimmed V and J ends, which lost 4 bases and 12 bases, there was a span of 8 bases. CDR3 protein: CATSDLQQLFF. CDR3 in DNA: TGTGCCACCAGTGACCTACAGCAGCTGTTTTTT.

In its sample, this clonotype was seen many times. The chain recombines TRBV19 with TRBJ2-7, with 7 bases aligning to TRBD1. Germline trimming cut 3 bases from V and 3 bases from J; bases unmatched to any gene: 5. This CDR3 is 14 amino acids long. Germline CDR1 LNHDA, CDR2 SQIVND (reference sequence). CDR3 protein: CASSIDRVSYEQYF. The CDR3 nucleotides are TGTGCCAGTAGTATTGACAGGGTCAGCTACGAGCAGTACTTC.

There are many counts of this clonotype. The rearrangement uses TRBV7-9 and TRBJ1-2; D unresolved. The CDR3 contains 12 residues. Per germline, CDR1 SEHNR and CDR2 FQNEAQ (reference sequence). The V end lost 5 bases, the J end lost 3 bases, and 7 bases lay between the germline ends. The CDR3 DNA reads as TGTGCCAGCAGCCGGGATGACTATGGCTACACCTTC. It specifies CASSRDDYGYTF.

This clonotype was counted at least ten times. The gene calls are TRBV7-9 and TRBJ1-1, with D unclear. The CDR3 contains 15 residues. Germline V gene lookup returns CDR1 SEHNR and CDR2 FQNEAQ (reference sequence). Trimming took 3 bases from V and 6 from J, leaving 17 bases between them. CDR3 sequence (DNA): TGTGCCAGCAGCTTTGAGGATGTGGCGGGCCCTGAAGCTTTCTTT. Protein product: CASSFEDVAGPEAFF.

This clonotype appeared a few times. The V and J genes are TRBV7-2 and TRBJ2-7, with a possible D match to TRBD2 (6 bases). There are 17 residues in the CDR3. Between the trimmed V and J ends, which lost 4 bases and 6 bases, there was a span of 25 bases. CDR1 SGHTA and CDR2 FQGNSA come from the germline V gene. CDR3 DNA: TGTGCCAGCAGCTCGGCGGGGATTGGCGGAGCAAGGAGCGAGCAGTACTTC. This gives the protein CASSSAGIGGARSEQYF.